The clone carrying this T cell receptor (beta chain) has a handful of counts. The antigen is undetermined. The germline CDR1 and CDR2 sequences are SNHLY and FYNNEI. This CDR3 spans 14 amino acids. Trimming removed 4 bases from V and 2 bases from J, with 12 bases in between. Synthesis of cDNA was accomplished via 5'RACE employing 10-nucleotide random UMIs. Per sequencing run, 15-18 subjects together gave over 160 million TCR-beta sequences. One entry per CDR3 protein results from TCRdb running MiXCR on the 5' RACE reads. The sample lists tens of thousands of distinct CDR3 sequences; around 4% were seen once. These data are taken from a study of neurological immune-mediated disorders. At the level of the study: Of the 34 patients who had multiple sclerosis, roughly 30 had the relapsing-remitting form and 3 had the secondary progressive form. Study findings and constraints: Phylogenetic grouping assigned the repertoires of 18 of 34 multiple sclerosis patients to a single cluster of related CDR3 sequences. This cluster may be a repertoire-level signature.

The chain combines TRBV2 with TRBJ2-7, with D possibly TRBD2 on 6 matching bases. Sequencing was carried out using PBMCs. The clonotype comes from a man aged 30 to 39 with multiple sclerosis. CDR3 sequence: CASSVGGTAYEQYF. In DNA form, the CDR3 reads TGTGCCAGCAGTGTGGGGGGAACGGCCTACGAGCAGTACTTC.